This TCR beta chain was captured in a study of blood T cell repertoires in COVID-19. About the study: The cDNA or gDNA used as material had been derived from T cells, B-cell-depleted T cells, or PBMCs.

Authors' processing steps: Estimation of nucleated cell counts relied on the amplification of reference gene primers. This table comes from immunoSEQ multiplex PCR, and its TCRdb copy is limited to in-frame clones, with some not included. V and J calls and clone size are as listed in that table; D and trimming were resolved from the DNA. The sample contains about 200,000 clones, less than 90% of which appear only once. The CDR3 consists of 15 residues. V lost 4 bases to trimming and J lost 1 base, with 13 bases between them. Germline lookup yields CDR1 MNHEY and CDR2 SVGEGT. This chain joins TRBV6-2 or TRBV6-3 and TRBJ2-5; no reliable D call. This clonotype was sampled from a man aged 40-49 years with acute or convalescent COVID-19. Sequencing was performed on peripheral blood. CDR3 nucleotides: TGTGCCAGCAGTTCTAGAGTAAAAGGCCAAGAGACCCAGTACTTC. Its protein is CASSSRVKGQETQYF.